This T cell receptor (beta chain) appears in the sequencing data of a study of spatial heterogeneity in lung cancer (dated by TCRdb to the late 2010s). Context from the whole study: The donors were some 70 patients from the lung TRACERx cohort who had early-stage, untreated non-small cell lung cancer. Nonsynonymous mutation counts, determined by whole-exome sequencing of tumor tissue, were related to TCR repertoire features. In the raw uncorrected reads, each unique combination of TCR and UMI appeared more than ten times on average. Both alpha and beta chains were TCR-sequenced in samples taken at surgery, namely 220 tumor regions, fewer than 80 matched nontumor lung samples and about 54 PBMC samples. Follow-up PBMC samples were sequenced whenever available, with a median time to follow-up of around two years after resection. In non-small cell lung cancer, the study quantitatively compared TCR alpha and beta repertoires across several tumor regions, matched nontumor lung, and blood. More beta-chain than alpha-chain transcripts were consistently detected, likely reflecting higher beta-chain transcript abundance. Overall study results and their limits: Ubiquitous expanded tumor TCRs showed up in blood more often at tumor resection than at routine follow-up. Confirming at a functional level the hypothesis that regional TCRs recognize regional mutations was considered to require additional single-cell paired TCR alpha and beta sequencing. Only approximately 14 patients were included in the comparisons of baseline and follow-up blood repertoires.

The germline V gene (reference sequence) yields LNHDA for CDR1 and SQIVND for CDR2. V is clipped by 8 bases and J by 1 base, and the sequence between their germline boundaries is 6 bases long. From cysteine to phenylalanine, the CDR3 is 13 amino acids long. Only the CDR3 DNA stays, 39 bases, in frame from base 1. Library preparation used 5' RACE. Sequenced using a NextSeq 500. The TCR library protocol attached a unique molecular identifier to each TCR cDNA molecule to allow correction of PCR and sequencing errors. On the authors' methods: Decombinator tools were used for TCR identification, UMI-based error correction and CDR3 extraction. Expanded TCRs were defined as those above a frequency of 2 per 1,000, corresponding to the top 1% of the tumor frequency distribution. Rényi diversity was computed with the R vegan package after subsampling each repertoire 100 times to 5,000 TCRs. CDR3 similarity networks were constructed using string-kernel similarity of amino acid triplets, with links drawn between CDR3s whose pairwise similarity was above 0.82. In-frame beta chains were kept once TCRdb had trimmed the public reads at Q25 with fastp and called clones with MiXCR. Identical CDR3 proteins give one entry, which carries the most common genes and DNA. Here the V and J calls rest on TCRdb's processing, not on the authors' analysis. The sample yields fewer than 50,000 distinct CDR3 sequences; roughly 10% were counted once. The ten largest clones capture 17% of the sample.

This clonotype occurred many times. It has no known antigen specificity. Per-base quality was not reported, and no clone a single base away is much larger than it. Sample time point, as interpreted from the label and publication: blood at routine non-recurrence follow-up after resection. TCR sequencing used whole RNA extracted from tumor and nontumor lung tissue, or from cryopreserved PBMC samples, without cell sorting. Only patients for whom sufficient RNA was available from at least two tumor regions were selected for TCR sequencing. This sequence was found in a female donor with early-stage non-small cell lung cancer. This material consisted of PBMCs, taken at follow-up. The sequence joins TRBV19 to TRBJ2-6; no confident D gene assignment can be made. For the CDR3, the sequence is CASARSGANVLTF. The DNA is TGTGCCAGTGCTCGATCTGGGGCCAACGTCCTGACTTTC.